This T cell receptor (beta chain) came from a study of T cells in Graves' hyperthyroidism and ophthalmopathy. Findings and limits, study-wide: Before onset, by a median of approximately 6.8 months, the model predicted ophthalmopathy. In the blood, most expanded thyroid clonotypes above 0.001 appeared as well.

V lost 4 bases to trimming and J lost 0 bases, with 11 bases between them. Germline loops: CDR1 SGHKS, CDR2 YYEKEE (reference sequence). CDR3 size: 14 residues. In the case of this clonotype: What it recognizes is unknown.

Amplification of TCR beta CDR3 regions was performed using RNA transcripts as template. TCR CDR3 underwent first-round RT-PCR with the HTBI primer set. TCRdb independently ran MiXCR on the multiplex PCR reads; one entry per CDR3 protein. This sample has around 500,000 distinct CDR3 sequences, with 14% found just once. This sequence joins TRBV5-5 and TRBJ2-7; D might be TRBD1 (6 bases). Input material: blood. The source of this sequence is a middle-aged woman with Graves' hyperthyroidism. As DNA, the CDR3 is TGTGCCAGCAGCACCCGGGACAACTCCTACGAGCAGTACTTC. Translation: CASSTRDNSYEQYF.